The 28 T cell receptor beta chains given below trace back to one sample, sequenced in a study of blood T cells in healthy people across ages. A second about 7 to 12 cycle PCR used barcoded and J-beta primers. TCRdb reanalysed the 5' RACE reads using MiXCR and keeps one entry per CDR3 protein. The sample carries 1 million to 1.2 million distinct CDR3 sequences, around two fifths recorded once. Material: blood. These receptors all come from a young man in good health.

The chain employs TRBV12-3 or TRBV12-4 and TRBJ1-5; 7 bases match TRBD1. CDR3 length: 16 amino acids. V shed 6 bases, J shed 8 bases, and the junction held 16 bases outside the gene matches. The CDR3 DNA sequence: TGTGCCAGCAGCTCCATTAGGGAAGGGGGCAAGAAGCCCCAGCATTTT. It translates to CASSSIREGGKKPQHF.

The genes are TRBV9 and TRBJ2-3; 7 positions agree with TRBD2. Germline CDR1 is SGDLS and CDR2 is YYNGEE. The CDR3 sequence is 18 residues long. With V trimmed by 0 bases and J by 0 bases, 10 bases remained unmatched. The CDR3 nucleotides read TGTGCCAGCAGCGTAGTAGGTAGCGGGCATTCTAGCACAGATACGCAGTATTTT. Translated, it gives CASSVVGSGHSSTDTQYF.

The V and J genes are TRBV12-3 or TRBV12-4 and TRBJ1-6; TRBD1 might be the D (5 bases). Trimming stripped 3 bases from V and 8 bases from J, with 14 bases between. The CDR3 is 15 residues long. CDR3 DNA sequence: TGTGCCAGCAGTTTTACCGGGACGGTAGATTCACCCCTCCACTTT. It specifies CASSFTGTVDSPLHF.

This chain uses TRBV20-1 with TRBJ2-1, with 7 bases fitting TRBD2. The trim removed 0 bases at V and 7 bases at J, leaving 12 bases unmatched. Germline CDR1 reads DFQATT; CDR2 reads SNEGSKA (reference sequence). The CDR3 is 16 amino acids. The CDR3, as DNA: TGCAGTGCTAGAGATCGCGGGCGGGGGTCGCGAAATGAGCAGTTCTTC. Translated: CSARDRGRGSRNEQFF.

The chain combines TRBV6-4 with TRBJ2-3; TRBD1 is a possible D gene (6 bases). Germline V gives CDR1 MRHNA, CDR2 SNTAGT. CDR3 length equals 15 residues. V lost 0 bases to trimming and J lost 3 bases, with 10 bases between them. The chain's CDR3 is CASSDSRGKTDTQYF. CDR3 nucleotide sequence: TGTGCCAGCAGTGACTCGAGGGGGAAGACAGATACGCAGTATTTT.

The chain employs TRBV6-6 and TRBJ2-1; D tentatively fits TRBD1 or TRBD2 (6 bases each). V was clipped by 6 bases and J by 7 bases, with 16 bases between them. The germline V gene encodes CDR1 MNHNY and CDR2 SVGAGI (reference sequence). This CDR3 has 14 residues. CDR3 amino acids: CASRKRGVGNEQFF. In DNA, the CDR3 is TGTGCCAGCAGGAAAAGGGGGGTAGGGAATGAGCAGTTCTTC.

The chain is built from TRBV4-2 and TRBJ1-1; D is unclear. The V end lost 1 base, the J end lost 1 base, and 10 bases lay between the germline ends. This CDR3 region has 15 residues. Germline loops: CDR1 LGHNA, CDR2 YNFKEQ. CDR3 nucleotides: TGTGCCAGCAGCCAAGCTCCGGGCAGGAACACTGAAGCTTTCTTT. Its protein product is CASSQAPGRNTEAFF.

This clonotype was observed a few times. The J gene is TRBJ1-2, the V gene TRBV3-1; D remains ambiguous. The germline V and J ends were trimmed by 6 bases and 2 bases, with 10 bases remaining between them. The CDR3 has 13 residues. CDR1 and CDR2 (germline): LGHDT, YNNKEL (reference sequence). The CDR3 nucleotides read TGTGCCAGCAGTTGGACCGAGAACTATGGCTACACCTTC. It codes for CASSWTENYGYTF.

CDR3 sequence (DNA): TGTGCCATTGCCGGGACAAACAATGAGCAGTACTTC. Its translation is CAIAGTNNEQYF. The V and J genes are TRBV10-3 and TRBJ2-7; D is possibly TRBD1 (6 bases). The V and J ends lost 9 bases and 7 bases respectively, with 16 bases between them. Germline loops: CDR1 ENHRY, CDR2 SYGVKD. The CDR3 extends over 12 amino acids.

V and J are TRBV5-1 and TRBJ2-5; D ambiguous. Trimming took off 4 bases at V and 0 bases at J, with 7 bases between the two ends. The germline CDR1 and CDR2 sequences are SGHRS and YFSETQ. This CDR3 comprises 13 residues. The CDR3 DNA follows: TGCGCCAGCAGCCACCAAAACCAAGAGACCCAGTACTTC. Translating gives CASSHQNQETQYF.

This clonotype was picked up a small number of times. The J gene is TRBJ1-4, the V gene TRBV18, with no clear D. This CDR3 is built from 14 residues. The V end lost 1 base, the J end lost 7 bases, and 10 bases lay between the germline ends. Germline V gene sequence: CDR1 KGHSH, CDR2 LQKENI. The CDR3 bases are TGTGCCAGCTCACCACAACGCGGCCTTGAAAAACTGTTTTTT. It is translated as CASSPQRGLEKLFF.

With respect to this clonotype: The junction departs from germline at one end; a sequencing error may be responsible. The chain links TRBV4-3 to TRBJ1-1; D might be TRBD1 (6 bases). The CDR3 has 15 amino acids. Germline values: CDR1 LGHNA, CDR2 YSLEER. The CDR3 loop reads CASSQVHRENTEALF. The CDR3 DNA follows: TGCGCCAGCAGCCAAGTCCACAGGGAGAACACTGAAGCTCTCTTT.

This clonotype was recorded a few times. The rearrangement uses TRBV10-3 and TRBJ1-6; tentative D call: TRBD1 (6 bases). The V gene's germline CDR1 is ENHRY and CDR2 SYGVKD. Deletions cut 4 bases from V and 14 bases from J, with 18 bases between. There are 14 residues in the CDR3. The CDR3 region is CAISVPGGGSTLHF. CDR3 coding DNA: TGTGCCATCAGTGTCCCCGGAGGGGGATCCACCCTCCACTTT.

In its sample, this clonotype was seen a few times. For the CDR3, the DNA is TGCAGTGCTTCTCAGGGGACGGATCAGCCCCAGCATTTT. Protein: CSASQGTDQPQHF. The rearrangement links TRBV20-1 to TRBJ1-5; the D gene is possibly TRBD1 (6 bases). The germline gives CDR1 DFQATT, CDR2 SNEGSKA (reference sequence). The V end was cut by 5 bases, the J end by 5 bases, with 13 bases between. This CDR3 is built from 13 residues.

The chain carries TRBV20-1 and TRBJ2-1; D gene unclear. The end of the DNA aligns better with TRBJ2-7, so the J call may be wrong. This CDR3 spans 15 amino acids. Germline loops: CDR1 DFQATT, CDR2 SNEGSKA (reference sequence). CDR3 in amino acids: CSARDGQSSYNEQYF. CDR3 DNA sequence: TGCAGTGCTAGAGATGGGCAGAGCTCCTACAATGAGCAGTACTTC.

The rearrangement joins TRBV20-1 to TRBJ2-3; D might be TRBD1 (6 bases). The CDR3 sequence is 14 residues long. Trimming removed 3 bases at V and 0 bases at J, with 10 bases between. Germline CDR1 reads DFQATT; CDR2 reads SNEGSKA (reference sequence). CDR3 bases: TGCAGTGCTAGCCTCGACAGGAGCACAGATACGCAGTATTTT. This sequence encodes CSASLDRSTDTQYF.

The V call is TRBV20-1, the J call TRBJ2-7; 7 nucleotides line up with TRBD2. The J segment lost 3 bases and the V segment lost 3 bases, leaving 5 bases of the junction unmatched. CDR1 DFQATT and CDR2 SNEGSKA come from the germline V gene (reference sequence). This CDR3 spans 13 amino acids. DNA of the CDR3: TGCAGTGCTAGTGACGGGGGGTTCTACGAGCAGTACTTC. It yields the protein CSASDGGFYEQYF.

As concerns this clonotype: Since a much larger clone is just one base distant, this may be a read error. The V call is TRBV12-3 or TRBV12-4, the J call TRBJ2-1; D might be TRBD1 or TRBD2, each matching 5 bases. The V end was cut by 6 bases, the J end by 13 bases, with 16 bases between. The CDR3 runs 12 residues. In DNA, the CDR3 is TGTGCCAGCAGAAGAGGGGTGATAGTTCAGTTCTTC. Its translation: CASRRGVIVQFF.

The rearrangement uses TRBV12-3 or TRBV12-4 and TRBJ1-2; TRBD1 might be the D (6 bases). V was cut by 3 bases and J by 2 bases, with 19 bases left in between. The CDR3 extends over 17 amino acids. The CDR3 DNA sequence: TGTGCCAGCAGTTTTGGGCCAGGACAGCCTATGAACTATGGCTACACCTTC. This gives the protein CASSFGPGQPMNYGYTF.

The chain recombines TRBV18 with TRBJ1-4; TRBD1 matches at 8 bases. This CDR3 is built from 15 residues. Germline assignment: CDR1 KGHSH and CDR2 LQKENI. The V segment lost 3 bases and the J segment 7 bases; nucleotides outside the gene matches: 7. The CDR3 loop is CASSPGQVRGEKLFF. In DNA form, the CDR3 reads TGTGCCAGCTCACCGGGACAGGTCAGGGGTGAAAAACTGTTTTTT.

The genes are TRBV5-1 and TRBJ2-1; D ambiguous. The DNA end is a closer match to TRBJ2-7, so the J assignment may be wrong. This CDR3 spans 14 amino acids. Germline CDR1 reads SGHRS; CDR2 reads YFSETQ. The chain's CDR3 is CASTEEVSYNEQYF. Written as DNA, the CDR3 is TGCGCCAGCACCGAAGAGGTGTCCTACAATGAGCAGTACTTC.

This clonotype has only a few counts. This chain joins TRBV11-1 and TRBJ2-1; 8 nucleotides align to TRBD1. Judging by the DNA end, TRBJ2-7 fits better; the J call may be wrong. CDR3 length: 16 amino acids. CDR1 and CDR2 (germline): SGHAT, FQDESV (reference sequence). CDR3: CASSLEWDRSYNEQYF. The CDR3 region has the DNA TGTGCCAGCAGCTTAGAATGGGACAGGTCCTACAATGAGCAGTACTTC.

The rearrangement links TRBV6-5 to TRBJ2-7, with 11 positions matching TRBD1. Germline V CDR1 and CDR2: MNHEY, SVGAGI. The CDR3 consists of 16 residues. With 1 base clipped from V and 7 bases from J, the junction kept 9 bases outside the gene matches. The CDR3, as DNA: TGTGCCAGCAGTTACTACCGGGACAGGGGGTCGGATGAGCAGTACTTC. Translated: CASSYYRDRGSDEQYF.

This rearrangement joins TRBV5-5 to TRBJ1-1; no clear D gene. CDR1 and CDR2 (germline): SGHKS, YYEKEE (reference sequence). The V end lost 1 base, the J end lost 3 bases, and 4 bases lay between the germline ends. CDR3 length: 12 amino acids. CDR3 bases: TGTGCCAGCAGCTTGTATGACACTGAAGCTTTCTTT. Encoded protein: CASSLYDTEAFF.

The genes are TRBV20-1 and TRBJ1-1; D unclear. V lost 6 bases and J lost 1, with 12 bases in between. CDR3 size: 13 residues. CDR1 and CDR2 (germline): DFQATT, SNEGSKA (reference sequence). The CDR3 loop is CSAFMEENTEAFF. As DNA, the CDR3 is TGCAGTGCATTCATGGAGGAGAACACTGAAGCTTTCTTT.

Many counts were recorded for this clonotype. CDR3 DNA sequence: TGTGCCACCCAAACTAGCGGGGGTTTAGATACGCAGTATTTT. It yields the protein CATQTSGGLDTQYF. The chain is built from TRBV6-6 and TRBJ2-3; 11 bases are shared with TRBD2. The J segment lost 5 bases and the V segment lost 10 bases, leaving 8 bases of the junction unmatched. The CDR3 runs to 14 residues. CDR1 is MNHNY and CDR2 is SVGAGI in the germline V gene (reference sequence).

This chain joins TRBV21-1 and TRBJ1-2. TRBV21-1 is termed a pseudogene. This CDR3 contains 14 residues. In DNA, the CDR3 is TGTGCCAGCAGCTTCCATGGCAACAACTATGGCTACACCTTC. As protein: CASSFHGNNYGYTF.

The DNA of the CDR3 is TGTGCCAGCAGTTACTCGGCAGGGGACTACGAGCAGTACTTC. Encoded protein: CASSYSAGDYEQYF. The rearrangement joins TRBV6-5 to TRBJ2-7, with D possibly matching TRBD1 (6 bases). This CDR3 comprises 14 residues. Deletions cut 0 bases from V and 3 bases from J, with 9 bases between. Germline CDR1 is MNHEY and CDR2 is SVGAGI.